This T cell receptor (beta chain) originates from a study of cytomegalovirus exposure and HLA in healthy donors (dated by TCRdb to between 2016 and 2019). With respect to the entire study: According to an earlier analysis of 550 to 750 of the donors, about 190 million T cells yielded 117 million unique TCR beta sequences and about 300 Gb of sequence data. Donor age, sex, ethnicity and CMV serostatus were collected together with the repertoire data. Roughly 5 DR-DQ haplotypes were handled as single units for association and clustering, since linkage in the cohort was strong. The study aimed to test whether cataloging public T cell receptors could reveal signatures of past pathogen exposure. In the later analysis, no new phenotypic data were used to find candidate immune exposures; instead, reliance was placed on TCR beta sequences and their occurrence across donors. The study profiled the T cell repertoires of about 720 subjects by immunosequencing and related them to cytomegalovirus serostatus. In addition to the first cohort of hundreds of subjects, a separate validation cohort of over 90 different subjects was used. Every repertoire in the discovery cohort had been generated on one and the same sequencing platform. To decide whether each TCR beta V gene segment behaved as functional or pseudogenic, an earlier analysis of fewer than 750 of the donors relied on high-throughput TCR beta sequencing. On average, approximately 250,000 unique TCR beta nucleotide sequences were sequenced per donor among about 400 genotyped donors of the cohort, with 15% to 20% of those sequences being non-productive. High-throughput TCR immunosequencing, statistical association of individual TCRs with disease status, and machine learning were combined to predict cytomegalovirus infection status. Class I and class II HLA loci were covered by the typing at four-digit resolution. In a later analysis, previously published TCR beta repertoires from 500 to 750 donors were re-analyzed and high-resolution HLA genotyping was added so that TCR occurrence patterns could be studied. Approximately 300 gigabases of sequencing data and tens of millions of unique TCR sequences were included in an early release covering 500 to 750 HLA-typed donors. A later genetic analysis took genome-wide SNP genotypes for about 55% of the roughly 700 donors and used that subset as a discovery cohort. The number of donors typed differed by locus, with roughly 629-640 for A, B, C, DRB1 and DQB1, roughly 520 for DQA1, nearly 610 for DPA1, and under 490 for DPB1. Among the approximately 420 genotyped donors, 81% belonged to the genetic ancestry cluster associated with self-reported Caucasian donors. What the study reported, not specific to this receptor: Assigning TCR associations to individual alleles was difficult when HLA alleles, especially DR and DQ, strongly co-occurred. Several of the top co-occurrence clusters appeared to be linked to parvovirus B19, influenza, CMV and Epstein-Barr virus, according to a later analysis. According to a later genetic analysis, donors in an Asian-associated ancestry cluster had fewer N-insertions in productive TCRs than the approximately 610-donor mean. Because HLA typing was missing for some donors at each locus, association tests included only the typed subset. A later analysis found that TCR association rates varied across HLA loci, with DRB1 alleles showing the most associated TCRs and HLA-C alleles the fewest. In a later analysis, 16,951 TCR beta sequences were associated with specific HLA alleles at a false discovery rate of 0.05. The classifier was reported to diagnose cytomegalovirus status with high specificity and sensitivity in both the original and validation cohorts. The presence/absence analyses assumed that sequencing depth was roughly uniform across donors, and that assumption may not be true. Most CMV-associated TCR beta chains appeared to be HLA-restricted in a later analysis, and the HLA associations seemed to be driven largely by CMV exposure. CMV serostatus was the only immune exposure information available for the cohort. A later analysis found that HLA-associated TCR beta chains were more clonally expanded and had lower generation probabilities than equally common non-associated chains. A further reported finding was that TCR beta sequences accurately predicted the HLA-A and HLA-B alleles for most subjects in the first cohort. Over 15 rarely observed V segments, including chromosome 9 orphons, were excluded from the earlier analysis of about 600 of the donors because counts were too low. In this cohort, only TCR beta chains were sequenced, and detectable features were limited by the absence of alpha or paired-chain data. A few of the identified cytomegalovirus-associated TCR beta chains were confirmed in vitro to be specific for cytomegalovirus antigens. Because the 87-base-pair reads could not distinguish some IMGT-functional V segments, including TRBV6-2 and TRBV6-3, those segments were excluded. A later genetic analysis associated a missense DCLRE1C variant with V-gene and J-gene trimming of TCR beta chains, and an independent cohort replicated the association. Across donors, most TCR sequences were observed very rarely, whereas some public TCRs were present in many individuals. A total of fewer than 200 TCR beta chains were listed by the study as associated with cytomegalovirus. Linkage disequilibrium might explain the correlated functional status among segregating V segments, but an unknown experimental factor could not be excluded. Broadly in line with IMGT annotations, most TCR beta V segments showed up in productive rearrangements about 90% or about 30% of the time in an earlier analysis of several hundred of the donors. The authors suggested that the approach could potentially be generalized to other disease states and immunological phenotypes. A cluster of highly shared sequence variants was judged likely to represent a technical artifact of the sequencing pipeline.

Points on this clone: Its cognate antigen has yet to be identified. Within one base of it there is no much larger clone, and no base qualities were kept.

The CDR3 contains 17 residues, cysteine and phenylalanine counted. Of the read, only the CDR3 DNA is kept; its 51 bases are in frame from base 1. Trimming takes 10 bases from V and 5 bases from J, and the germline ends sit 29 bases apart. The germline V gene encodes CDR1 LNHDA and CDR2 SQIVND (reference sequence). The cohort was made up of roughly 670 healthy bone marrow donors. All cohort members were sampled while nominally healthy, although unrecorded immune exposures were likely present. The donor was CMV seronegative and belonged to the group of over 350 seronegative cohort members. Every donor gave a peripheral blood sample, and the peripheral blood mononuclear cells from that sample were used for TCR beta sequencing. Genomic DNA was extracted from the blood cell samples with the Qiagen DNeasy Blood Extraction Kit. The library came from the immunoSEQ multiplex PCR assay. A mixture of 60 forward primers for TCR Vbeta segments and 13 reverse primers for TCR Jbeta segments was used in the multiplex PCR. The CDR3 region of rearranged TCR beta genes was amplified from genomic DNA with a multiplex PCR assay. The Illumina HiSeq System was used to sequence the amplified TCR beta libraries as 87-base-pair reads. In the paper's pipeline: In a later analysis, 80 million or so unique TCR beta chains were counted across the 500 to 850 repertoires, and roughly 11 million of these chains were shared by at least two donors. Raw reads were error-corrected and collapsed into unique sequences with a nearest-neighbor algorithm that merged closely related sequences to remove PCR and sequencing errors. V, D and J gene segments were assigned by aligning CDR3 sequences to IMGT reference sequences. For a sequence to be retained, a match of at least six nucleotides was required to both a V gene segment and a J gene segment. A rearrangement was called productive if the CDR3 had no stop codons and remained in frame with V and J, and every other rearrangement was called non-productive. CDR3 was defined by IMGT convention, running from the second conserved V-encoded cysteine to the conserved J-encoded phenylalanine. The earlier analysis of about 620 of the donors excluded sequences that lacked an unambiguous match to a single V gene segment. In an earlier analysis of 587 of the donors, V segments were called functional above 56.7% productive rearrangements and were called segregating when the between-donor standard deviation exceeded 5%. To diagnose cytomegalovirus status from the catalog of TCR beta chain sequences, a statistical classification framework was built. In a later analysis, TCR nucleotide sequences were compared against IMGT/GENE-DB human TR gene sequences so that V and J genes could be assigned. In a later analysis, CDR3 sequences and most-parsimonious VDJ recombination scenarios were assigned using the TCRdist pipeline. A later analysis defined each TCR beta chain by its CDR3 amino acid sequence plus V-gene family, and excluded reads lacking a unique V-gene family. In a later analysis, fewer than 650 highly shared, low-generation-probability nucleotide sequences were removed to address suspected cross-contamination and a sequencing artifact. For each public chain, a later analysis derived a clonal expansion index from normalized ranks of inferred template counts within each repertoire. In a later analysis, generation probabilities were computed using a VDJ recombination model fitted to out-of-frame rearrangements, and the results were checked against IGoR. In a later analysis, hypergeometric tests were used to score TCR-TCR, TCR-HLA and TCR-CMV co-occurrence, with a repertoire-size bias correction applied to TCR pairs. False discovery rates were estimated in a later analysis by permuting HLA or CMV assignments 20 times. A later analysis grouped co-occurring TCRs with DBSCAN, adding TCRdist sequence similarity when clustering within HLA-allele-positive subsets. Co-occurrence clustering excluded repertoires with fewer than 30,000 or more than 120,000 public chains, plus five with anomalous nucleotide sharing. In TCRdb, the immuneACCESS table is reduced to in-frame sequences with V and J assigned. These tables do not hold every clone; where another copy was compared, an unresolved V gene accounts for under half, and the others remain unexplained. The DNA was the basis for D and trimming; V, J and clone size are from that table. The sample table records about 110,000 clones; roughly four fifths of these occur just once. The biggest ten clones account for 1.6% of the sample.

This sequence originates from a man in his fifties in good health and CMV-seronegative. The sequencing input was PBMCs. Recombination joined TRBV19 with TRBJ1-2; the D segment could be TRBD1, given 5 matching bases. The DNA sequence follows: TGTGCCAATAGCAGATCGACCAGGGAGGGACCTTCATATGGCTACACCTTC. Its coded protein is CANSRSTREGPSYGYTF.